This TCR beta chain came from a study of blood T cell repertoires in COVID-19. Across the study: Some COVID-19 samples were acute and others convalescent; all came from the United States, Italy and Spain.

Individuals aged roughly 18 to 95 years were recruited from 20 to 25 US areas. Recovered Cohort 3 donors showed two negative PCRs, clearance, or symptom resolution. The assay was immunoSEQ multiplex PCR, and TCRdb's table has in-frame clones only and misses some. In the table there are some 430,000 clones, less than 95% of which are singletons. Germline CDR1 and CDR2: MDHEN and SYDVKM. There are 14 residues in the CDR3. V was trimmed by 6 bases and J by 4 bases, leaving 15 bases between them. The V call is TRBV28, the J call TRBJ1-1, with a tentative D call TRBD1 (6 bases). Sequenced input: PBMCs or T cells enriched from blood (not recorded which). The sequence derives from a man between 18 and 29 years old who had recovered from COVID-19. CDR3 protein: CASRATGPATEAFF. The CDR3 DNA reads as TGTGCCAGCAGGGCTACAGGGCCAGCCACTGAAGCTTTCTTT.